A single sample gave rise to the 18 T cell receptor beta chains below, sequenced in a study of T cells in tuberculosis. TCRdb's table, derived via immunoSEQ multiplex PCR, lists solely in-frame clones and lacks some. The top ten clones hold approximately 6.6% of a sample with tens of thousands of clones, around 87% of them seen once. The sequencing input was PBMCs. Receptor source: a donor under 30 with latent tuberculosis or without tuberculosis infection.

The chain uses TRBV7-8 and TRBJ2-3; 8 bases are a match to TRBD2. The CDR3 totals 18 residues. CDR1 is SGHVS and CDR2 is FQNEAQ in the germline V gene. The V gene end was trimmed by 2 bases and the J gene end by 1 base; junction bases not matched to a gene: 11. CDR3 DNA sequence: TGTGCCAGCAGCTTAAACCGTCCTCTAGCGGGTCGCACAGATACGCAGTATTTT. Protein product: CASSLNRPLAGRTDTQYF.

The CDR3 here is CASSEVVGTGNTEAFF. The CDR3 DNA is TGTGCCAGCAGTGAAGTAGTCGGGACAGGGAACACTGAAGCTTTCTTT. The chain carries TRBV6-1 and TRBJ1-1, with TRBD1 matching over 8 bases. The CDR3 length is 16 residues. Germline V gene data show CDR1 as MNHNS and CDR2 as SASEGT. After removal of 1 base from V and 1 base from J, the junction contained 5 bases not matched to a gene.

This sequence joins TRBV15 and TRBJ2-2, with 8 bases aligning to TRBD2. The CDR3 sequence is 17 residues long. Trimming removed 5 bases from V and 3 bases from J; junction bases left unmatched: 11. Germline V gene data show CDR1 as LNHNV and CDR2 as YYDKDF (reference sequence). The CDR3 sequence: CATSQRSTSEDTGELFF. Written as DNA, the CDR3 is TGTGCCACCAGCCAACGGTCGACTAGCGAGGACACCGGGGAGCTGTTTTTT.

The chain combines TRBV5-1 with TRBJ2-7, with 7 bases lining up with TRBD2. Germline-derived CDR1 and CDR2 are SGHRS and YFSETQ. There are 15 residues in the CDR3. With V trimmed by 4 bases and J by 3 bases, 10 bases remained unmatched. The CDR3 DNA sequence: TGCGCCAGCAGCCGGGAGGTGGGGGTAGGCTACGAGCAGTACTTC. Protein product: CASSREVGVGYEQYF.

The sample holds one count of this clone. The CDR3 is CASSLNNRGQYF. The CDR3 DNA reads TGTGCCAGCAGCTTAAATAACAGGGGCCAGTACTTC. The chain couples TRBV11-2 to TRBJ2-5, with TRBD1 matching 7 bases. Per germline, CDR1 SGHAT and CDR2 FQNNGV. V was clipped by 2 bases and J by 10 bases; unmatched bases: 4. This CDR3 contains 12 residues.

V gene TRBV2 combines with J gene TRBJ1-1; 9 nucleotides align to TRBD1. Germline values: CDR1 SNHLY, CDR2 FYNNEI. Losses at the gene ends were 6 bases for V and 0 bases for J; bases not matched to a gene: 8. CDR3 length equals 16 residues. CDR3 coding DNA: TGTGCCAGCAGGCCCCCGGACAGGGGTATGAACACTGAAGCTTTCTTT. Its translation is CASRPPDRGMNTEAFF.

V is TRBV10-3 and J is TRBJ2-1; 10 bases map to TRBD2. J was trimmed by 4 bases and V by 7 bases; bases with no gene match: 4. Germline values: CDR1 ENHRY, CDR2 SYGVKD. The CDR3 is 14 residues long. DNA for the CDR3: TGTGCCATCACTGGACTAGCGGAGTACAATGAGCAGTTCTTC. As protein: CAITGLAEYNEQFF.

This clone was recorded once. The rearrangement links TRBV5-6 to TRBJ2-5; D is possibly TRBD2 (5 bases). V was cut by 7 bases and J by 5 bases, with 15 bases left in between. The CDR3 has 13 residues. The germline V gene has CDR1 SGHDT and CDR2 YYEEEE. DNA of the CDR3: TGTGCCAGCGCCCGGGGAAGCCAGGAGACCCAGTACTTC. It yields the protein CASARGSQETQYF.

This clone was seen more than once but under ten times. V usage is TRBV10-3 and J usage is TRBJ2-7; TRBD1 aligns across 7 bases. Per the germline V gene, CDR1 is ENHRY and CDR2 is SYGVKD. This CDR3 is built from 13 residues. V trimming: 4 bases; J trimming: 0 bases; junction bases outside the gene matches: 0. The CDR3 here is CAISGQGSYEQYF. CDR3 nucleotide sequence: TGTGCCATCAGTGGACAGGGCTCCTACGAGCAGTACTTC.

This chain joins TRBV29-1 and TRBJ2-2, with 12 bases fitting TRBD1. Germline CDR1 reads SQVTM; CDR2 reads ANQGSEA. Trimming took 3 bases from V and 5 from J; bases not matched to a gene: 10. CDR3 size: 17 residues. This CDR3 reads CSVDPRGTGGKTGELFF. DNA for the CDR3: TGCAGCGTTGATCCGCGAGGGACAGGGGGCAAAACCGGGGAGCTGTTTTTT.

Here the CDR3 reads CASSPEVRGRGEAFF. CDR3 sequence (DNA): TGTGCCAGCAGTCCAGAGGTTAGGGGCCGCGGTGAAGCTTTCTTT. This chain links TRBV6-5 with TRBJ1-1; D possibly corresponds to TRBD1 (5 bases). The CDR3 is 15 amino acids. Trimming left V 5 bases short and J 7 bases short, with 20 bases between. Germline CDR1 is MNHEY and CDR2 is SVGAGI.

This chain joins TRBV14 and TRBJ2-2; the D is unclear. This CDR3 region has 12 residues. Germline V gives CDR1 SGHDN, CDR2 FVKESK. V lost 1 base to trimming and J lost 6 bases, with 3 bases between them. The CDR3 bases are TGTGCCAGCAGCCAAGTATCCGGGGAGCTGTTTTTT. This codes for CASSQVSGELFF.

In its sample, this clone was seen a few times. The V gene is TRBV5-1, the J gene TRBJ1-2; possibly TRBD1 for D (6 bases). This CDR3 has 15 amino acids. Germline V gives CDR1 SGHRS, CDR2 YFSETQ. V dropped 0 bases and J dropped 4 bases, with 13 bases sitting between them. Here the CDR3 DNA reads TGCGCCAGCAGCTTGGTTGCAGGGGATTCCTATGGCTACACCTTC. Residues: CASSLVAGDSYGYTF.

Within the sample, this clone is medium-sized. The chain uses TRBV19 and TRBJ1-6, with TRBD1 as a possible D gene (6 bases). The V gene lost 8 bases and the J gene lost 10 bases, with 15 bases spanning the gap. Germline V CDR1 and CDR2: LNHDA, SQIVND (reference sequence). The CDR3 length is 13 residues. CDR3 in amino acids: CASHPGEASPLHF. The CDR3 nucleotides read TGTGCCAGTCACCCAGGGGAAGCCTCACCCCTCCACTTT.

This chain connects TRBV6-5 to TRBJ2-6; weak D call: TRBD2 (6 bases). V was cut by 0 bases and J by 0 bases, with 6 bases left in between. The CDR3 contains 16 residues. Germline V gene sequence: CDR1 MNHEY, CDR2 SVGAGI. The CDR3 reads CASSYSEGSGANVLTF. CDR3 in DNA: TGTGCCAGCAGTTACTCGGAGGGCTCTGGGGCCAACGTCCTGACTTTC.

This chain links TRBV5-1 with TRBJ2-1; perhaps TRBD2 as D (6 bases). V dropped 8 bases and J dropped 9 bases, with 27 bases sitting between them. The germline V gene encodes CDR1 SGHRS and CDR2 YFSETQ. The CDR3 totals 16 residues. CDR3 DNA sequence: TGCGCCAGTTCAGCCTCGAGGAGGGACTTGTTTGGTGAGCAGTTCTTC. This translates into CASSASRRDLFGEQFF.

The rearrangement joins TRBV27 to TRBJ2-5; weak D call: TRBD1 (6 bases). The CDR3 spans 12 residues. Trimming took off 6 bases at V and 4 bases at J, with 9 bases between the two ends. Looked up from germline, CDR1 is MNHEY and CDR2 is SMNVEV (reference sequence). DNA of the CDR3: TGTGCCAGCAGCTGGGGGCCAGAGACCCAGTACTTC. The encoded protein is CASSWGPETQYF.

Within the sample, this clone is medium-sized. The rearrangement uses TRBV2 and TRBJ1-1, with 9 bases fitting TRBD1. This CDR3 comprises 14 residues. The V gene's germline CDR1 is SNHLY and CDR2 FYNNEI. V was pared by 5 bases and J by 5 bases, with 6 bases of the junction left unmatched. The CDR3 region is CASSTETGGTEAFF. The CDR3 DNA reads as TGTGCCAGCAGTACCGAGACAGGGGGGACTGAAGCTTTCTTT. Filled out from reference TRBV2 and TRBJ1-1, the complete variable domain reads EPEVTQTPSHQVTQMGQEVILRCVPISNHLYFYWYRQILGQKVEFLVSFYNNEISEKSEIFDDQFSVERPDGSNFTLKIRSTKLEDSAMYFCASSTETGGTEAFFGQGTRLTVV.